The 26 T cell receptor beta chains below were found in one sample sequenced in a study of patients and donors after allogeneic stem cell transplantation. TCRdb called the RT-PCR reads again in MiXCR, with one record for every CDR3 protein. The table lists about 230,000 distinct CDR3 sequences, roughly 13% of them singletons. Material for sequencing was blood, either unsorted or a sorted T cell fraction (not recorded which). These receptors were taken from a human donor who was either an allogeneic HSCT recipient or a stem cell or donor lymphocyte infusion donor (not recorded which). It is not recorded whose cells these are; they may come from a transplant donor.

The chain employs TRBV6-2 or TRBV6-3 and TRBJ2-1; either TRBD1 or TRBD2 may fit D (5 bases each). V was pared by 8 bases and J by 5 bases, with 22 bases between. Germline CDR1 and CDR2: MNHEY and SVGEGT. CDR3 length equals 16 residues. DNA for the CDR3: TGTGCCAGCGCACCTTGGGGGACCCGAGGGAACAATGAGCAGTTCTTC. Residues: CASAPWGTRGNNEQFF.

This clonotype was seen ten or more times. The rearrangement joins TRBV24-1 to TRBJ2-3; D call uncertain. The V gene's germline CDR1 is KGHDR and CDR2 SFDVKD. V was cut by 5 bases and J by 6 bases, with 8 bases left in between. The CDR3 is 12 residues long. DNA of the CDR3: TGTGCCACCAGTGTAACCGGGGATACGCAGTATTTT. Residues: CATSVTGDTQYF.

The chain uses TRBV5-1 and TRBJ2-3; 8 bases agree with TRBD1. CDR1 and CDR2 from the germline V gene are SGHRS and YFSETQ. The trim removed 4 bases at V and 4 bases at J, leaving 5 bases unmatched. The length of the CDR3 is 14 residues. The CDR3 DNA is TGCGCCAGCAGCGCCGGACAGGGTCCAGATACGCAGTATTTT. Translation gives CASSAGQGPDTQYF.

This clonotype showed up just a few times. The chain links TRBV6-1 to TRBJ1-1, with D possibly matching TRBD1 (6 bases). Germline V gene data show CDR1 as MNHNS and CDR2 as SASEGT. This CDR3 comprises 14 residues. V lost 7 bases and J 4 bases, leaving 16 bases between the germline ends. This CDR3 reads CASNVDRLSTEAFF. The CDR3 DNA sequence: TGTGCCAGCAATGTAGACAGGCTGTCCACTGAAGCTTTCTTT.

Ten or more counts support this clonotype. The chain combines TRBV18 with TRBJ2-5; 8 bases are a match to TRBD2. This CDR3 comprises 14 residues. Germline V gene data show CDR1 as KGHSH and CDR2 as LQKENI. After removal of 6 bases from V and 5 bases from J, the junction contained 8 bases not matched to a gene. Here the CDR3 DNA reads TGTGCCAGCTCTCCTCCGACTAGCGAGGAGACCCAGTACTTC. Amino acids: CASSPPTSEETQYF.

This clonotype was detected many times. The chain employs TRBV10-3 and TRBJ1-1, with D possibly matching TRBD1 (5 bases). The CDR3 totals 14 residues. From germline, CDR1 is ENHRY and CDR2 SYGVKD. V was clipped by 7 bases and J by 0 bases, with 12 bases between them. In nucleotides, the CDR3 is TGTGCCATCAAAGTGCAGGGAATGAACACTGAAGCTTTCTTT. This sequence encodes CAIKVQGMNTEAFF.

The CDR3 region is CASSAPQRGYTF. In nucleotides, the CDR3 is TGTGCCAGCAGTGCACCCCAGCGGGGCTACACCTTC. The V and J genes are TRBV2 and TRBJ1-2, with unresolved D. CDR1 is SNHLY, CDR2 FYNNEI, per germline. The length of the CDR3 is 12 residues. With 4 bases removed from V and 8 bases from J, the gap between germline ends came to 11 bases. The full variable domain, its missing parts supplied by reference TRBV2 and TRBJ1-2, is EPEVTQTPSHQVTQMGQEVILRCVPISNHLYFYWYRQILGQKVEFLVSFYNNEISEKSEIFDDQFSVERPDGSNFTLKIRSTKLEDSAMYFCASSAPQRGYTFGSGTRLTVV.

A few counts support this clonotype. This chain links TRBV5-8 with TRBJ1-6; no definite D call. The length of the CDR3 is 14 residues. V was clipped by 1 base and J by 3 bases, with 5 bases between them. Germline CDR1 SGHTS, CDR2 YDEGEE. DNA for the CDR3: TGTGCCAGCAGCTTGTACAGCTATAATTCACCCCTCCACTTT. This gives the protein CASSLYSYNSPLHF.

This clonotype has just a few counts. The V gene is TRBV7-2, the J gene TRBJ2-5; 8 bases match TRBD2. Per germline, CDR1 SGHTA and CDR2 FQGNSA. The V gene end was trimmed by 3 bases and the J gene end by 2 bases; junction bases not matched to a gene: 5. The CDR3 spans 15 residues. The CDR3 bases are TGTGCCAGCAGCTTCGGGACTAGAGCACAAGAGACCCAGTACTTC. Protein: CASSFGTRAQETQYF.

There are many counts of this clonotype. CDR3 bases: TGCAGTGCTAGAGATCAAGGGCGGTCCTCCTACGAGCAGTACTTC. Its protein product is CSARDQGRSSYEQYF. V gene TRBV20-1 combines with J gene TRBJ2-7; no reliable D call. CDR1 and CDR2 from the germline V gene are DFQATT and SNEGSKA (reference sequence). The CDR3 length is 15 residues. The V end lost 0 bases, the J end lost 0 bases, and 12 bases lay between the germline ends.

In its sample, this clonotype was seen many times. This sequence joins TRBV5-1 and TRBJ1-1; D remains unclear. V gave up 1 base and J gave up 5 bases, with 12 bases separating them. CDR3 length equals 14 residues. Germline V gene lookup returns CDR1 SGHRS and CDR2 YFSETQ. CDR3 in amino acids: CASSLRVRDTEAFF. The CDR3 DNA reads TGCGCCAGCAGCTTGAGAGTAAGGGATACTGAAGCTTTCTTT.

The sample holds many counts of this clonotype. The chain uses TRBV5-1 and TRBJ2-3; 9 bases agree with TRBD1. The V gene's germline CDR1 is SGHRS and CDR2 YFSETQ. The CDR3 loop spans 15 amino acids. Trimming cost V 6 bases and J 2 bases; bases outside gene matches: 7. CDR3 DNA sequence: TGCGCCAGCAACCTCCGGGACAGGGCCACAGATACGCAGTATTTT. Protein: CASNLRDRATDTQYF.

In this sample, this clonotype turned up many times. The chain recombines TRBV27 with TRBJ1-2; D is perhaps TRBD1 (5 bases). This CDR3 comprises 14 residues. V was trimmed by 5 bases and J by 4 bases, leaving 14 bases between them. Germline CDR1 is MNHEY and CDR2 is SMNVEV (reference sequence). The DNA for the CDR3 is TGTGCCAGCAGTCGCCTGACAGACGGCTATGGCTACACCTTC. It specifies CASSRLTDGYGYTF.

About this clonotype: The junction departs from germline at one end; a sequencing error may be responsible. This chain joins TRBV29-1 and TRBJ2-7; 7 bases line up with TRBD1. From germline, CDR1 is SQVTM and CDR2 ANQGSEA. This CDR3 has 11 residues. CDR3 bases: TGCAACGTTGCTACAGGGGTCGAGCAGTACTTC. Protein product: CNVATGVEQYF.

Points on this clonotype: Germline and junction disagree at one end, which may indicate a read error. The chain combines TRBV7-7 with TRBJ2-7; the D call may be TRBD1 or TRBD2 (5 bases each). This CDR3 has 15 amino acids. CDR1 and CDR2 (germline): SSHAT, FNYEAQ (reference sequence). The CDR3 DNA follows: TGTGCTAGCAGCTTAAACGCAGGGAGCTCCTACGAGCAGTACTTC. Its translation is CASSLNAGSSYEQYF.

This clonotype was recorded a few times. The chain has TRBV12-3 or TRBV12-4 and TRBJ2-4; a weak D match, TRBD2 (7 bases). Trimming pared 5 bases from V and 6 bases from J, leaving 14 bases between. The CDR3 sequence is 14 residues long. This CDR3 reads CASSAGARGNIQYF. The CDR3 DNA follows: TGTGCCAGCAGTGCGGGGGCTCGCGGAAACATTCAGTACTTC.

The rearrangement joins TRBV11-2 to TRBJ2-3; D ambiguous. V lost 2 bases, J lost 1 base, and 10 bases lay in between. The CDR3 is made up of 15 amino acids. Germline values: CDR1 SGHAT, CDR2 FQNNGV. CDR3 DNA: TGTGCCAGCAGCTTAAGGGATGCCGGCACAGATACGCAGTATTTT. This sequence encodes CASSLRDAGTDTQYF. The full variable domain, in which reference TRBV11-2 and TRBJ2-3 provide the parts outside the CDR3, is EAGVAQSPRYKIIEKRQSVAFWCNPISGHATLYWYQQILGQGPKLLIQFQNNGVVDDSQLPKDRFSAERLKGVDSTLKIQPAKLEDSAVYLCASSLRDAGTDTQYFGPGTRLTVL.

This clonotype was recorded a few times. The chain has TRBV4-1 and TRBJ1-5; 8 bases map to TRBD1. Losses at the gene ends were 0 bases for V and 3 bases for J; bases not matched to a gene: 10. The CDR3 extends over 18 amino acids. Germline V lookup: CDR1 MGHRA, CDR2 YSYEKL. CDR3 nucleotides: TGCGCCAGCAGCCAAGAAAGAGGGGGGACAGGAAACAATCAGCCCCAGCATTTT. Encoded protein: CASSQERGGTGNNQPQHF.

This clonotype showed up just a few times. The chain recombines TRBV5-4 with TRBJ1-2, with D hard to call. Germline CDR1 reads SGHNT; CDR2 reads YYREEE (reference sequence). Between the trimmed V and J ends, which lost 4 bases and 8 bases, there was a span of 9 bases. The CDR3 extends over 11 amino acids. The CDR3 here is CASSIRGGYTF. CDR3 bases: TGTGCCAGCAGCATACGAGGCGGCTACACCTTC.

The rearrangement links TRBV19 to TRBJ1-5; tentative D call: TRBD1 (5 bases). The CDR3 extends over 16 amino acids. Germline V gives CDR1 LNHDA, CDR2 SQIVND (reference sequence). Deletions cut 7 bases from V and 2 bases from J, with 18 bases between. CDR3 DNA: TGTGCCAGTAAGCGAGGCAGGGAGGCGGGCAATCAGCCCCAGCATTTT. Translated: CASKRGREAGNQPQHF.

This clonotype was observed a few times. The chain couples TRBV20-1 to TRBJ1-1; a weak D match, TRBD1 (6 bases). Germline-derived CDR1 and CDR2 are DFQATT and SNEGSKA (reference sequence). Trimming stripped 5 bases from V and 3 bases from J, with 19 bases between. This CDR3 is built from 15 residues. CDR3 nucleotide sequence: TGCAGTGCTCCCTACAACAGGGTTCGGGACACTGAAGCTTTCTTT. It specifies CSAPYNRVRDTEAFF.

This clonotype was seen repeatedly, ten times or more. This rearrangement joins TRBV20-1 to TRBJ1-5, with D possibly matching TRBD1 (6 bases). CDR3 length: 13 amino acids. Trimming shortened V by 3 bases and J by 4 bases, and 10 bases separated the two germline ends. Per the germline V gene, CDR1 is DFQATT and CDR2 is SNEGSKA (reference sequence). CDR3 sequence reads: CSASWGRNQPQHF. Written as DNA, the CDR3 is TGCAGTGCTAGTTGGGGGCGGAATCAGCCCCAGCATTTT.

This clonotype appeared many times. This sequence joins TRBV5-1 and TRBJ2-3, with TRBD2 identical over 9 bases. The CDR3 spans 17 residues. V gave up 6 bases and J gave up 0 bases; unmatched junction bases: 11. Germline lookup yields CDR1 SGHRS and CDR2 YFSETQ. Here the CDR3 reads CASKLAGLPSSTDTQYF. DNA for the CDR3: TGCGCCAGCAAACTAGCGGGTTTACCTTCTAGCACAGATACGCAGTATTTT.

This chain uses TRBV11-1 with TRBJ1-3; 7 bases map to TRBD1. With V trimmed by 4 bases and J by 3 bases, 9 bases remained unmatched. The CDR3 runs to 16 residues. Germline V gene lookup returns CDR1 SGHAT and CDR2 FQDESV (reference sequence). The CDR3: CASSSRQGNGGNTIYF. The CDR3 bases are TGTGCCAGCAGCTCCCGACAGGGAAACGGTGGAAACACCATATATTTT.

V is TRBV7-2 and J is TRBJ1-4, with 9 bases matching TRBD1. The junction had 10 bases not matched to a gene; V was cut back by 3 bases and J by 8 bases. The CDR3 spans 16 residues. Germline assignment: CDR1 SGHTA and CDR2 FQGNSA. CDR3 nucleotides: TGTGCCAGCAGCTTGTCCGGGACAGGGCTTAACGAAAAACTGTTTTTT. Protein: CASSLSGTGLNEKLFF.

Only a few counts were recorded for this clonotype. The chain is built from TRBV12-3 or TRBV12-4 and TRBJ1-1; weak D call: TRBD1 (6 bases). V was shortened by 3 bases and J by 5 bases, with 16 bases between the two germline ends. The CDR3 extends over 15 amino acids. This chain's CDR3 is CASSFSAITGTEAFF. For the CDR3, the DNA is TGTGCCAGCAGTTTCAGCGCCATTACAGGGACTGAAGCTTTCTTT.